The 11 T cell receptor beta chains given below trace back to one sample, sequenced in a study of graft-versus-host responses after intestinal transplantation. Sequencing was performed with immunoSEQ multiplex PCR; in TCRdb, only in-frame clones are kept and a portion is missing. Here the sample spans 96,000 or so clones, around nine tenths being singletons. Their specific antigens are unknown. The sequencing used unstimulated CD4+ T cells sorted from spleen or lymph node cells, collected before intestinal transplant. These TCRs come from a human donor who received an intestinal transplant.

This clone was counted only a few times. The chain combines TRBV6-5 with TRBJ2-1; 13 bases are shared with TRBD2. Germline V gives CDR1 MNHEY, CDR2 SVGAGI. V was clipped by 6 bases and J by 1 base; unmatched bases: 0. The CDR3 is made up of 15 amino acids. CDR3 sequence reads: CASRTSGGSYNEQFF. The DNA of the CDR3 is TGTGCCAGCAGGACTAGCGGGGGGTCCTACAATGAGCAGTTCTTC.

This chain connects TRBV10-3 to TRBJ1-1, with 7 bases that match TRBD1. The length of the CDR3 is 15 residues. CDR1 is ENHRY and CDR2 is SYGVKD in the germline V gene. Trimming at V came to 2 bases and at J to 0 bases, leaving 3 bases not matched to a gene. In DNA form, the CDR3 reads TGTGCCATCAGTGAGCTGGACAGGCTGAACACTGAAGCTTTCTTT. The encoded protein is CAISELDRLNTEAFF.

The table lists this clone with a few counts. V is TRBV6-1 and J is TRBJ2-7; 8 bases are shared with TRBD2. The CDR3 covers 14 residues. The V gene's germline CDR1 is MNHNS and CDR2 SASEGT. The V and J ends lost 9 bases and 0 bases, in that order; junction bases with no gene match: 7. The CDR3 is CASIHGGGSYEQYF. CDR3 bases: TGTGCCAGTATCCACGGGGGGGGCTCCTACGAGCAGTACTTC.

This clone turned up a few times. The chain combines TRBV4-1 with TRBJ1-3, with D unclear. The germline V and J ends were trimmed by 0 bases and 0 bases, with 9 bases remaining between them. The CDR3 loop spans 16 amino acids. In germline, CDR1 is MGHRA, CDR2 YSYEKL. The chain's CDR3 is CASSQEWAISGNTIYF. DNA of the CDR3: TGCGCCAGCAGCCAAGAATGGGCAATCTCTGGAAACACCATATATTTT.

The chain carries TRBV5-4 and TRBJ2-5; 7 positions match TRBD1. V was clipped by 5 bases and J by 4 bases; unmatched bases: 5. The CDR3 sequence is 13 residues long. Germline assignment: CDR1 SGHNT and CDR2 YYREEE (reference sequence). The CDR3, as DNA: TGTGCCAGCAGACTCCACAGGGGAGAGACCCAGTACTTC. This gives the protein CASRLHRGETQYF.

V and J are TRBV2 and TRBJ1-5; 9 bases agree with TRBD1. The junction had 4 bases not matched to a gene; V was cut back by 6 bases and J by 1 base. Germline V lookup: CDR1 SNHLY, CDR2 FYNNEI. This CDR3 is built from 15 residues. CDR3 nucleotides: TGTGCCAGCAGCGGACAGGGGTTCAGCAATCAGCCCCAGCATTTT. Translation: CASSGQGFSNQPQHF.

With regard to this clone: The identical CDR3 is also encoded by other nucleotide sequences in the sample. This chain connects TRBV5-1 to TRBJ1-2; no firm D call. Germline V gene sequence: CDR1 SGHRS, CDR2 YFSETQ. The CDR3 runs 13 residues. The V gene lost 0 bases and the J gene lost 5 bases, with 8 bases spanning the gap. The CDR3 DNA reads TGCGCCAGCAGCTTGGCCGGAGAGTATGGCTACACCTTC. Translation: CASSLAGEYGYTF.

V gene TRBV29-1 combines with J gene TRBJ1-5; 11 bases agree with TRBD1. V lost 6 bases to trimming and J lost 4 bases; unmatched junction nucleotides: 5. The CDR3 length is 14 residues. The germline V gene has CDR1 SQVTM and CDR2 ANQGSEA. The CDR3 here is CSVGTGGSNQPQHF. The CDR3 bases are TGCAGCGTGGGGACAGGGGGAAGTAATCAGCCCCAGCATTTT.

The CDR3 region has the DNA TGTGCCAGTACCTTCCTTGGGACAGTTCGGGGCTACACCTTC. Translation: CASTFLGTVRGYTF. This rearrangement joins TRBV19 to TRBJ1-2, with 7 bases fitting TRBD1. Trimming removed 7 bases from V and 8 bases from J; junction bases left unmatched: 13. The CDR3 consists of 14 residues. From germline, CDR1 is LNHDA and CDR2 SQIVND (reference sequence).

The chain carries TRBV27 and TRBJ1-1; the D is unclear. This CDR3 contains 14 residues. The V end lost 7 bases, the J end lost 1 base, and 13 bases lay between the germline ends. Germline V gene data show CDR1 as MNHEY and CDR2 as SMNVEV (reference sequence). The CDR3 nucleotides are TGTGCCAGCACTCACAGTTTGACGAACACTGAAGCTTTCTTT. Encoded protein: CASTHSLTNTEAFF.

The V and J genes are TRBV12-5 and TRBJ2-4; D remains ambiguous. The germline V gene encodes CDR1 LGHNT and CDR2 FRNRAP. The length of the CDR3 is 15 residues. V was cut by 1 base and J by 3 bases, with 10 bases left in between. The CDR3 here is CASGLGQVYKNIQYF. The CDR3 DNA follows: TGTGCTAGTGGTTTGGGTCAGGTGTACAAAAACATTCAGTACTTC. Complete variable domain (other parts from reference TRBV12-5 and TRBJ2-4): DARVTQTPRHKVTEMGQEVTMRCQPILGHNTVFWYRQTMMQGLELLAYFRNRAPLDDSGMPKDRFSAEMPDATLATLKIQPSEPRDSAVYFCASGLGQVYKNIQYFGAGTRLSVL.